One sample yielded the 14 T cell receptor beta chains listed below, sequenced in a study of blood T cell repertoires in COVID-19. Only in-frame clones appear in the TCRdb table, and some are missing; sequencing was by immunoSEQ multiplex PCR. Of 140,000 to 150,000 clones in the sample, roughly 88% were seen once. Specimen: PBMCs or T cells enriched from blood (not recorded which). Receptor source: a man aged 45-65 years who had recovered from COVID-19.

The chain recombines TRBV6-6 with TRBJ2-7; D possibly corresponds to TRBD2 (5 bases). Looked up from germline, CDR1 is MNHNY and CDR2 is SVGAGI (reference sequence). V shed 2 bases and J shed 1 base, with 6 bases lying between them. This CDR3 comprises 13 residues. CDR3 sequence reads: CASSYSGSYEQYV. DNA for the CDR3: TGTGCCAGCAGTTACAGCGGTTCCTACGAGCAGTACGTC.

The chain joins TRBV29-1 to TRBJ1-1; tentative D call: TRBD1 (6 bases). Germline loops: CDR1 SQVTM, CDR2 ANQGSEA. Trimming removed 4 bases from V and 1 base from J, with 13 bases in between. The CDR3 runs to 14 residues. The CDR3 here is CSVVRGSANTEAFF. The CDR3 DNA reads as TGCAGCGTTGTTAGGGGGTCCGCGAACACTGAAGCTTTCTTT.

The chain combines TRBV7-2 with TRBJ2-3; TRBD2 agrees at 13 bases. This CDR3 has 17 residues. The germline V gene encodes CDR1 SGHTA and CDR2 FQGNSA. V lost 3 bases and J lost 5; bases outside the gene matches: 8. The CDR3 DNA sequence: TGTGCCAGCAGCTTGGTGGGGACTAGCGGGACGGTAGATACGCAGTATTTT. The encoded protein is CASSLVGTSGTVDTQYF.

Only one count was recorded for this clone. The rearrangement uses TRBV19 and TRBJ1-2; D is ambiguous. The CDR3 is 12 residues long. Per the germline V gene, CDR1 is LNHDA and CDR2 is SQIVND (reference sequence). Trimming took off 9 bases at V and 1 base at J, with 9 bases between the two ends. CDR3 sequence: CASRLFNYGYTF. CDR3 bases: TGTGCCAGCAGACTATTTAACTATGGCTACACCTTC.

The chain carries TRBV12-3 or TRBV12-4 and TRBJ1-2; the D gene is possibly TRBD1 (6 bases). Deletions cut 3 bases from V and 8 bases from J, with 13 bases between. CDR3 length: 13 residues. This CDR3 reads CASSFTGSRGYTF. The CDR3 bases are TGTGCCAGCAGTTTCACAGGGTCTAGGGGCTACACCTTC.

The chain couples TRBV24-1 to TRBJ1-4; 11 bases align to TRBD1. The CDR3 contains 15 residues. Germline CDR1 and CDR2: KGHDR and SFDVKD. With V trimmed by 3 bases and J by 7 bases, 3 bases remained unmatched. The CDR3 spells CATSDPGTGGEKLFF. The CDR3 nucleotides are TGTGCCACCAGTGATCCAGGGACAGGGGGTGAAAAACTGTTTTTT.

The rearrangement links TRBV6-6 to TRBJ2-7; tentatively, D is TRBD2 (5 bases). Trimming stripped 0 bases from V and 1 base from J, with 7 bases between. Per germline, CDR1 MNHNY and CDR2 SVGAGI (reference sequence). The CDR3 extends over 14 amino acids. CDR3 sequence: CASSYSRGSYEQYF. CDR3 DNA: TGTGCCAGCAGTTACTCGAGAGGGTCCTACGAGCAGTACTTC.

The chain recombines TRBV10-3 with TRBJ1-5; D is ambiguous. Germline CDR1 and CDR2: ENHRY and SYGVKD. V shed 2 bases and J shed 0 bases, with 8 bases lying between them. This CDR3 comprises 15 residues. The CDR3 sequence is CAISEVEYSNQPQHF. CDR3 nucleotide sequence: TGTGCCATCAGTGAGGTCGAGTATAGCAATCAGCCCCAGCATTTT.

In its sample, this clone was seen once. The chain uses TRBV16 and TRBJ1-1; TRBD1 is a possible D gene (5 bases). The germline V and J ends were trimmed by 2 bases and 5 bases, with 15 bases remaining between them. CDR1 and CDR2 (germline): KGHSY, FQNENV. There are 15 residues in the CDR3. The CDR3 DNA sequence: TGTGCCAGCAGCCAAATCCCCCAGGGTGGGACTGAAGCTTTCTTT. It yields the protein CASSQIPQGGTEAFF.

In this sample, this clone turned up a few times. The chain recombines TRBV19 with TRBJ1-2, with D unclear. The V gene lost 4 bases and the J gene lost 7 bases, with 10 bases spanning the gap. The CDR3 has 12 residues. Germline lookup yields CDR1 LNHDA and CDR2 SQIVND (reference sequence). CDR3 sequence (DNA): TGTGCCAGTAGTACACCTCGGGGTGGCTACACCTTC. It yields the protein CASSTPRGGYTF. The whole variable domain, remainder taken from reference TRBV19 and TRBJ1-2, is DGGITQSPKYLFRKEGQNVTLSCEQNLNHDAMYWYRQDPGQGLRLIYYSQIVNDFQKGDIAEGYSVSREKKESFPLTVTSAQKNPTAFYLCASSTPRGGYTFGSGTRLTVV.

V usage is TRBV2 and J usage is TRBJ2-3, with 12 bases aligning to TRBD2. V shed 8 bases and J 0 bases; nucleotides not matched to a gene: 9. The CDR3 covers 17 residues. Germline V gene data show CDR1 as SNHLY and CDR2 as FYNNEI. CDR3 DNA sequence: TGTGCCAGCCAACTCGGACTAGCGGGGCCTAGCACAGATACGCAGTATTTT. Its protein is CASQLGLAGPSTDTQYF.

The gene calls are TRBV27 and TRBJ1-5; D is unclear. The germline V gene encodes CDR1 MNHEY and CDR2 SMNVEV (reference sequence). The V gene lost 6 bases and the J gene lost 7 bases, with 22 bases spanning the gap. The CDR3 sequence is 16 residues long. CDR3 DNA sequence: TGTGCCAGCAGCGCCGACTTATGGGGTGCGGGGCAGCCCCAGCATTTT. It specifies CASSADLWGAGQPQHF.

This clone showed up just a few times. V and J are TRBV6-6 and TRBJ2-7, with unresolved D. CDR1 and CDR2 (germline): MNHNY, SVGAGI (reference sequence). The V end was cut by 2 bases, the J end by 5 bases, with 13 bases between. The CDR3 contains 14 residues. Written as DNA, the CDR3 is TGTGCCAGCAGTTACCTTTCTAGTCCCCACGAGCAGTACTTC. Translated: CASSYLSSPHEQYF.

The rearrangement links TRBV30 to TRBJ1-1, with TRBD1 matching over 10 bases. Germline V gene sequence: CDR1 GTSNPN, CDR2 SVGIG (reference sequence). CDR3 size: 12 residues. The junction had 1 base not matched to a gene; V was cut back by 3 bases and J by 6 bases. Written as DNA, the CDR3 is TGTGCCTGGAGCGGGACAGGGGCTGAAGCTTTCTTT. Translated: CAWSGTGAEAFF.